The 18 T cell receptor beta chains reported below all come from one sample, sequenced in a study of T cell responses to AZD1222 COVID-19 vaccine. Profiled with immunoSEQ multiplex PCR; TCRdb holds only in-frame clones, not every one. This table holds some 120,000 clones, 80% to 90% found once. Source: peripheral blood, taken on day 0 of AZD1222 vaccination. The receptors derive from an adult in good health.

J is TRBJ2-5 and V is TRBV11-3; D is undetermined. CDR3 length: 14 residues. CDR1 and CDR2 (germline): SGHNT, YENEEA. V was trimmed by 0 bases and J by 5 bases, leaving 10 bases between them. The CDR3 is CASSLDRQSETQYF. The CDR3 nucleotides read TGTGCCAGCAGCTTAGATCGGCAGTCGGAGACCCAGTACTTC.

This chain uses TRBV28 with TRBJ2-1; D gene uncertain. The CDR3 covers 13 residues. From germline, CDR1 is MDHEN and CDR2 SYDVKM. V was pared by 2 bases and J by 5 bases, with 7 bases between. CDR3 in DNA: TGTGCCAGCAGTTTAGGTAACAACAATGAGCAGTTCTTC. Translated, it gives CASSLGNNNEQFF.

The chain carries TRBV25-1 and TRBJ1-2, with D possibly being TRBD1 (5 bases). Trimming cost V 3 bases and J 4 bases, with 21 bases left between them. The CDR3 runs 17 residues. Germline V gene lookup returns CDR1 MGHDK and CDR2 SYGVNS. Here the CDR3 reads CASSDDSRLGVVYGYTF. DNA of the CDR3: TGTGCCAGCAGTGATGATTCCAGACTAGGGGTCGTCTATGGCTACACCTTC.

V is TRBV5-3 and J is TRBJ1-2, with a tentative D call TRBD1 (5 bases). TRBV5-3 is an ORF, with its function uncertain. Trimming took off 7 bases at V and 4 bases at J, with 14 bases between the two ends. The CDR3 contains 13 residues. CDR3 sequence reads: CARGGSRFYGYTF. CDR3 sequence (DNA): TGTGCCAGAGGGGGTTCGAGATTCTATGGCTACACCTTC.

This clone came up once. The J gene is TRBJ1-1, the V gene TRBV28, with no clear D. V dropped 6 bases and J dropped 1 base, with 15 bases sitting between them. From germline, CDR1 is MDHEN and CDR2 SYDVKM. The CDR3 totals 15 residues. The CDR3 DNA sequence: TGTGCCAGCAGGACCCCCGACGGGAGGAACACTGAAGCTTTCTTT. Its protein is CASRTPDGRNTEAFF.

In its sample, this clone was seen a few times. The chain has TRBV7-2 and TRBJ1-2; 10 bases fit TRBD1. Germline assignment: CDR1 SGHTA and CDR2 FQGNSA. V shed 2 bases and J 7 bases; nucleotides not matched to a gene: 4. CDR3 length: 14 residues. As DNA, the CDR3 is TGTGCCAGCAGCTTAAGACAGGGGGCGGGTGGCTACACCTTC. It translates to CASSLRQGAGGYTF. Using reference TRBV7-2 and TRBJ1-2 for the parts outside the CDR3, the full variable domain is GAGVSQSPSNKVTEKGKDVELRCDPISGHTALYWYRQSLGQGLEFLIYFQGNSAPDKSGLPSDRFSAERTGGSVSTLTIQRTQQEDSAVYLCASSLRQGAGGYTFGSGTRLTVV.

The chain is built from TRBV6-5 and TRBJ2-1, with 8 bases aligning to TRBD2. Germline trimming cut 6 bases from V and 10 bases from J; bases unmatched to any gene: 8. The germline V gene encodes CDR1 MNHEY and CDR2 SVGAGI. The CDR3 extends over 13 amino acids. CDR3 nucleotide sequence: TGTGCCAGCAGGGCGGGACTAGGGCGCGAGCAGTTCTTC. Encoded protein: CASRAGLGREQFF.

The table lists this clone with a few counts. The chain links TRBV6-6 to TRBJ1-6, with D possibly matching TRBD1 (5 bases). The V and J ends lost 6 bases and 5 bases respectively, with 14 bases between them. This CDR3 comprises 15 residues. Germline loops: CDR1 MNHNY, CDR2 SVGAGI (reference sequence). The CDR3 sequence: CASSPRGRNNSPLHF. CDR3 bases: TGTGCCAGCAGCCCACGGGGCCGAAATAATTCACCCCTCCACTTT.

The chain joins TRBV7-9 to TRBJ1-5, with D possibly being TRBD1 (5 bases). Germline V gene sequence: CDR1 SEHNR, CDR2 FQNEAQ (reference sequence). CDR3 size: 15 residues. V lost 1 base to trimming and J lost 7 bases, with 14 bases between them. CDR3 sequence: CASSLGSQGGQPQHF. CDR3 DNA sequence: TGTGCCAGCAGCTTAGGGAGCCAGGGAGGGCAGCCCCAGCATTTT.

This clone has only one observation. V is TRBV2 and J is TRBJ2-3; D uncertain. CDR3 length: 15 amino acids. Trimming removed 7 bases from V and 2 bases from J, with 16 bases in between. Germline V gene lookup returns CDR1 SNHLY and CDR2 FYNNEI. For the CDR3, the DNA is TGTGCCAGCATTCGACCCCCTGGGATCACAGATACGCAGTATTTT. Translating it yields CASIRPPGITDTQYF.

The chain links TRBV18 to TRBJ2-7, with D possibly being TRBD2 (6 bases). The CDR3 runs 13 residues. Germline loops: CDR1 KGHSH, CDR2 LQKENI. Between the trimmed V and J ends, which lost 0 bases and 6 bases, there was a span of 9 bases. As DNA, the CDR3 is TGTGCCAGCTCACCACCAAACGGGGGCGAGCAGTACTTC. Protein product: CASSPPNGGEQYF. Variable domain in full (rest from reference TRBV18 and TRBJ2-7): NAGVMQNPRHLVRRRGQEARLRCSPMKGHSHVYWYRQLPEEGLKFMVYLQKENIIDESGMPKERFSAEFPKEGPSILRIQQVVRGDSAAYFCASSPPNGGEQYFGPGTRLTVT.

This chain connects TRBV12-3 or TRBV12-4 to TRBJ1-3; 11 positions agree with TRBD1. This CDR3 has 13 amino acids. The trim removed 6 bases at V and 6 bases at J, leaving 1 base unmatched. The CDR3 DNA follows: TGTGCCAGCAGGGGACAGGGGGTAAACACCATATATTTT. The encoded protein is CASRGQGVNTIYF.

The CDR3 reads CASKWVSYNEQFF. CDR3 sequence (DNA): TGTGCCAGCAAGTGGGTTTCCTACAATGAGCAGTTCTTC. This chain uses TRBV12-3 or TRBV12-4 with TRBJ2-1; no clear D. This CDR3 is built from 13 residues. Trimming stripped 7 bases from V and 1 base from J, with 8 bases between.

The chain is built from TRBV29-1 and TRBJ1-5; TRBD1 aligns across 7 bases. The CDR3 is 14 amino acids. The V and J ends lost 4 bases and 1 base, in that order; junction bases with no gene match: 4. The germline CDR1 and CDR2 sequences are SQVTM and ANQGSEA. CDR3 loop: CSVVEGASNQPQHF. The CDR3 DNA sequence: TGCAGCGTTGTTGAGGGGGCGAGCAATCAGCCCCAGCATTTT.

CDR3 in amino acids: CASRTEGNQPQHF. The CDR3 DNA follows: TGTGCCAGCAGGACAGAGGGGAATCAGCCCCAGCATTTT. The rearrangement joins TRBV2 to TRBJ1-5; D might be TRBD1 (5 bases). CDR1 and CDR2 (germline): SNHLY, FYNNEI. This CDR3 region has 13 residues. Deletions cut 6 bases from V and 4 bases from J, with 10 bases between.

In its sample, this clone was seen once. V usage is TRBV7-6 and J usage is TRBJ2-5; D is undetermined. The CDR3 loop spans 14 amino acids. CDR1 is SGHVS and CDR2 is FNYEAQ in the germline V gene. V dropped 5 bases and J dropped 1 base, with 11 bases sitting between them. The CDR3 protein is CASSQQTSQETQYF. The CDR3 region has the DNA TGTGCCAGCAGCCAACAGACTTCCCAAGAGACCCAGTACTTC.

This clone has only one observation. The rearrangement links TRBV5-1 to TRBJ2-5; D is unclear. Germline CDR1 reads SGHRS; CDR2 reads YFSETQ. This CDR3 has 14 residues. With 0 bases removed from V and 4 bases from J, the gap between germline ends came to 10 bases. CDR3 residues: CASSLGLQGETQYF. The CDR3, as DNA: TGCGCCAGCAGCTTGGGCCTGCAAGGAGAGACCCAGTACTTC.

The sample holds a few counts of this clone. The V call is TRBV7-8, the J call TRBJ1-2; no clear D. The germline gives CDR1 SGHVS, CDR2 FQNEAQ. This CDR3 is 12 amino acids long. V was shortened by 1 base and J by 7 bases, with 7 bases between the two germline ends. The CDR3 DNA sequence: TGTGCCAGCAGCTTAGGGAGGGCTGGCTACACCTTC. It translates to CASSLGRAGYTF.